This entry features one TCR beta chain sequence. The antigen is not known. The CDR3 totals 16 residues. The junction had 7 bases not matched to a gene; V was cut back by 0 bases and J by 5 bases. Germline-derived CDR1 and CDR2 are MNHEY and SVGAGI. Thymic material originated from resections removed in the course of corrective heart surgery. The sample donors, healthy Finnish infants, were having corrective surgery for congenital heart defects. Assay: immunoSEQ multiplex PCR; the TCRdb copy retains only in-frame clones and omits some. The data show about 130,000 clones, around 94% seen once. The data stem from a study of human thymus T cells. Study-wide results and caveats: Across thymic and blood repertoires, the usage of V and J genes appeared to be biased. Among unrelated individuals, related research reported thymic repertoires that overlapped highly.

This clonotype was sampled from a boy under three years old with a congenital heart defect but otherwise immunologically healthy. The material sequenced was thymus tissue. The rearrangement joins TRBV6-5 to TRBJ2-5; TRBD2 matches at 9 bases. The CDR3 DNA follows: TGTGCCAGCAGTTACTCGGCTAGCGGGGTGGGTGAGACCCAGTACTTC. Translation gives CASSYSASGVGETQYF.